These T cell receptor beta chains were read from a single sample in a study of shared clonotypes between healthy human individuals. Assay: immunoSEQ multiplex PCR; the TCRdb copy retains only in-frame clones and omits some. The sample shows hundreds of thousands of clones, more than 95% of them seen only once. The source material was naive CD8+ T cells sorted from blood. The receptors originated from a man younger than 45 in good health. Both conserved end residues are part of each CDR3. Each record gives: V gene, CDR3 length, J gene, clone size, D gene, CDR3 protein, CDR3 DNA. A D gene is named only where the DNA matches it firmly. Clone size appears in some rows only: once, few, many, or a class for an expanded clone.

TRBV9	14	TRBJ2-7	-	TRBD1	CASSVATGGYEQYF	TGTGCCAGCAGCGTAGCGACAGGGGGCTACGAGCAGTACTTC
TRBV5-1	15	TRBJ2-7	-	-	CASSQEPGRVAEQYF	TGCGCCAGCAGCCAGGAGCCGGGCAGGGTCGCCGAGCAGTACTTC
TRBV13	13	TRBJ2-5	-	-	CASSARGQETQYF	TGTGCCAGCAGCGCGAGGGGGCAAGAGACCCAGTACTTC
TRBV27	13	TRBJ2-1	-	-	CASSLGRNNEQFF	TGTGCCAGCAGTTTAGGGCGTAACAATGAGCAGTTCTTC
TRBV7-3	16	TRBJ2-1	-	TRBD1	CASSLTGQGAADEQFF	TGTGCCAGCAGCTTAACGGGACAGGGGGCAGCGGATGAGCAGTTCTTC
TRBV11-2	15	TRBJ2-5	-	-	CASSLSAGVAETQYF	TGTGCCAGCAGCTTATCTGCAGGGGTGGCGGAGACCCAGTACTTC
TRBV19	11	TRBJ1-1	once	-	CASNINTEAFF	TGTGCCAGTAACATCAACACTGAAGCTTTCTTT
TRBV11-2	13	TRBJ2-7	-	-	CASSDIPGDEQYF	TGTGCCAGCAGCGACATTCCGGGGGACGAGCAGTACTTC
TRBV4-1	14	TRBJ2-7	-	-	CASSQVGGSYEQYF	TGCGCCAGCAGCCAAGTGGGAGGTTCCTACGAGCAGTACTTC
TRBV6-4	15	TRBJ2-7	-	-	CASSAYPRSSYEQYF	TGTGCCAGCAGTGCCTACCCTCGGAGCTCCTACGAGCAGTACTTC
TRBV27	14	TRBJ2-7	-	-	CASSPDRSSYEQYF	TGTGCCAGCAGTCCCGACAGGAGCTCCTACGAGCAGTACTTC
TRBV9	13	TRBJ2-3	-	-	CASSPQNTDTQYF	TGTGCCAGCAGCCCTCAGAATACAGATACGCAGTATTTT
TRBV7-2	14	TRBJ2-3	-	TRBD2	CASSTSGRADTQYF	TGTGCCAGCAGCACTAGCGGGAGAGCAGATACGCAGTATTTT
TRBV28	16	TRBJ2-3	-	TRBD2	CASSPQGGSSSDTQYF	TGTGCCAGCAGCCCGCAAGGCGGGAGCAGCTCAGATACGCAGTATTTT
TRBV7-8	14	TRBJ2-1	-	-	CASRVGGSYNEQFF	TGTGCCAGCAGAGTGGGGGGCTCCTACAATGAGCAGTTCTTC
TRBV7-9	13	TRBJ1-4	-	-	CASSLRLNEKLFF	TGTGCCAGCAGCCTGAGGCTGAATGAAAAACTGTTTTTT
TRBV4-1	16	TRBJ1-4	-	-	CASSQPPETYGEKLFF	TGCGCCAGCAGCCAACCCCCGGAGACCTATGGCGAAAAACTGTTTTTT
TRBV5-4	13	TRBJ2-7	-	-	CASSLEVGYEQYF	TGTGCCAGCAGCTTGGAGGTCGGCTACGAGCAGTACTTC
TRBV2	16	TRBJ2-1	-	-	CASRGVSREISHEQFF	TGTGCCAGCAGAGGGGTTAGTCGGGAGATAAGCCATGAGCAGTTCTTC
TRBV28	13	TRBJ2-7	-	TRBD2	CASVPGTTYEQYF	TGTGCCAGCGTACCCGGGACTACCTACGAGCAGTACTTC
TRBV7-9	14	TRBJ2-7	-	-	CASSSSREIYEQYF	TGTGCCAGCAGCTCTAGCCGGGAGATCTACGAGCAGTACTTC
TRBV15	18	TRBJ2-1	-	-	CATSTEDTLKSSYNEQFF	TGTGCCACCAGCACAGAGGATACCTTGAAGAGCTCCTACAATGAGCAGTTCTTC
TRBV7-9	15	TRBJ2-7	-	-	CASSLGAGVAYEQYF	TGTGCCAGCAGCTTAGGGGCCGGCGTGGCCTACGAGCAGTACTTC
TRBV10-2	15	TRBJ2-1	-	TRBD1	CASSVGQGAFNEQFF	TGCGCCAGCAGTGTGGGACAGGGGGCATTCAATGAGCAGTTCTTC
TRBV27	14	TRBJ1-4	-	-	CASSSYRTPEKLFF	TGTGCCAGCAGTTCCTACCGGACACCAGAAAAACTGTTTTTT
TRBV6-1	20	TRBJ2-1	-	TRBD2	CASSEARPGLSGPSYNEQFF	TGTGCCAGCAGTGAAGCCCGACCAGGCCTTAGCGGGCCCTCCTACAATGAGCAGTTCTTC
TRBV7-2	13	TRBJ1-5	-	-	CASSRVANQPQHF	TGTGCCAGCAGCCGGGTGGCGAATCAGCCCCAGCATTTT
TRBV11-3	17	TRBJ2-3	-	TRBD2	CASSQRTSGRDTDTQYF	TGTGCCAGCAGCCAGCGGACTAGCGGGAGGGATACAGATACGCAGTATTTT
TRBV6-5	14	TRBJ1-1	once	-	CASRKQGGYTEAFF	TGTGCCAGCAGAAAACAGGGTGGGTACACTGAAGCTTTCTTT
TRBV19	15	TRBJ1-1	-	TRBD1	CASSKTQGAGTEAFF	TGTGCCAGTAGTAAAACACAGGGGGCAGGGACTGAAGCTTTCTTT
TRBV11-3	15	TRBJ2-1	-	TRBD1	CASSYGDRGFNEQFF	TGTGCCAGCAGCTATGGGGACAGGGGATTCAATGAGCAGTTCTTC
TRBV27	20	TRBJ2-5	-	TRBD2	CASSSYTTSGAGRSQETQYF	TGTGCCAGCAGTTCATACACCACTAGCGGAGCGGGTCGTTCCCAAGAGACCCAGTACTTC